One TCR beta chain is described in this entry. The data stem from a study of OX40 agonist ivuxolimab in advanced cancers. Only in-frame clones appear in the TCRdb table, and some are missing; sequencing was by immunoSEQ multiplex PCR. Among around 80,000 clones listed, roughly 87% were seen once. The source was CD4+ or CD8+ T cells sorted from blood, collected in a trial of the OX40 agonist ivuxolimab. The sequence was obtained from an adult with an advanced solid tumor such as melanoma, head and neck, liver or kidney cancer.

CDR3 amino acids: CASSQDSGRTYEQYF. CDR3 bases: TGTGCCAGCAGCCAAGATAGCGGGAGAACCTACGAGCAGTACTTC. The chain joins TRBV14 to TRBJ2-7; 9 bases map to TRBD2. The V gene end was trimmed by 0 bases and the J gene end by 2 bases; junction bases not matched to a gene: 2. The CDR3 contains 15 residues. The V gene's germline CDR1 is SGHDN and CDR2 FVKESK. The entire variable domain, with the rest obtained from reference TRBV14 and TRBJ2-7, is as follows: EAGVTQFPSHSVIEKGQTVTLRCDPISGHDNLYWYRRVMGKEIKFLLHFVKESKQDESGMPNNRFLAERTGGTYSTLKVQPAELEDSGVYFCASSQDSGRTYEQYFGPGTRLTVT.